The present T cell receptor beta chain was sequenced within a study of T cells in Graves' hyperthyroidism and ophthalmopathy. The TCR beta CDR3 regions underwent amplification using RNA transcripts as the source. A first-round RT-PCR of the TCR CDR3 used the HTBI primer set. MiXCR, applied by TCRdb to the multiplex PCR reads, yields one record per CDR3 protein. The sample yields some 560,000 distinct CDR3 sequences, around 14% seen once. V was clipped by 6 bases and J by 4 bases, with 16 bases between them. The CDR3 spans 14 residues. Germline CDR1 and CDR2: SGHAT and FQNNGV. Sequencing input: blood. The gene calls are TRBV11-2 and TRBJ2-7; the D call may be TRBD1 or TRBD2 (5 bases each). The TCR sequence derives from a woman younger than 45 with Graves' hyperthyroidism. CDR3 protein: CASSPPAREYEQYF. The DNA for the CDR3 is TGTGCCAGCAGTCCGCCGGCCAGGGAGTACGAGCAGTACTTC.